A selection of T cell receptor beta chains follows, all from one sample in a study of cytotoxic CD8 clonotypes in ibrutinib-treated CLL. Method: immunoSEQ multiplex PCR; TCRdb's copy keeps in-frame clones and lacks some. Found here are around 29,000 clones, roughly 69% of them singletons; the top ten hold 54%. Material: PBMCs, obtained after 24 months of ibrutinib treatment. These receptors were obtained from a human donor with chronic lymphocytic leukemia. CDR3s include the opening cysteine and the closing phenylalanine or tryptophan. The D gene is left open where the match is weak. Part of the rows lack a size; the others show once, few, many or a class for expanded clones.

TGTGCCAGCAGCTTACCTCCGACAGGGAGATACTCTGAAGCTTTCTTT	CASSLPPTGRYSEAFF	NA	16	TRBJ1-1	TRBV7-2	TRBD1
TGTGCCAGTAGTATAACTGGCGAGCAGTACTTC	CASSITGEQYF	NA	11	TRBJ2-7	TRBV19	NA
TGTGCCAGCAGCTTTACCCTAGCAGATACGCAGTATTTT	CASSFTLADTQYF	many	13	TRBJ2-3	TRBV7-3	NA
TGTGCCAGCAGTGAACGGGGTCATGAGCAGTTCTTC	CASSERGHEQFF	NA	12	TRBJ2-1	TRBV25-1	NA
TGTGCCAGCAGTTACAGGGGTAATTCACCCCTCCACTTT	CASSYRGNSPLHF	NA	13	TRBJ1-6	TRBV6-5	NA
TGTGCCAGCAGCCGGGGACTAGCGGGGGGCACAGATACGCAGTATTTT	CASSRGLAGGTDTQYF	NA	16	TRBJ2-3	TRBV7-3	TRBD2
TGTGCCAGCAGTGAAGCGAGTGCAGGTAGTGGCTACACCTTC	CASSEASAGSGYTF	NA	14	TRBJ1-2	TRBV2	NA
TGTGCCAGCAGCTTAGAGTCGCACCGATCCTACGAGCAGTACTTC	CASSLESHRSYEQYF	NA	15	TRBJ2-7	TRBV11-1	NA
TGCGCCAGACGTGGAGAGACCCAGTACTTC	CARRGETQYF	NA	10	TRBJ2-5	TRBV5-1	NA
TGTGCCAGCTCACCACTTCGGGGGGGAGGGCGCGAGAACGAGCAGTACTTC	CASSPLRGGGRENEQYF	NA	17	TRBJ2-7	TRBV18	TRBD2
TGTGCCAGCAGCTTGGCGGGACAGGGTTTGTCTTGGGCCAACGTCCTGACTTTC	CASSLAGQGLSWANVLTF	NA	18	TRBJ2-6	TRBV5-4	TRBD1
TGTGCCAGCAAAGTGGGGTACGGGAACACTGAAGCTTTCTTT	CASKVGYGNTEAFF	NA	14	TRBJ1-1	TRBV7-3	NA
TGTGCCAGCAGGCCAGGACAGGGGGGTTCCTACGAGCAGTACTTC	CASRPGQGGSYEQYF	NA	15	TRBJ2-7	TRBV28	TRBD1
TGTGCCTGGGACCTTGGGGGTCGGGTTTCCGCTTTCTTT	CAWDLGGRVSAFF	NA	13	TRBJ1-1	TRBV30	NA
TGTGCCAGCACACGTAGCGTTGGAGAGACCCAGTACTTC	CASTRSVGETQYF	NA	13	TRBJ2-5	TRBV18	NA
TGTGCCAGCAGCCCGGCAGGCGATCCTGGCTACACCTTC	CASSPAGDPGYTF	few	13	TRBJ1-2	TRBV9	NA
TGTGCCAGCAGCGCCTACCGTTGGACCCCTTGGCTGAGTACCTTC	CASSAYRWTPWLSTF	NA	15	TRBJ1-2	TRBV9	NA